This is a list of T cell receptor beta chains from one sample in a study of cytomegalovirus exposure and HLA in healthy donors. TCRdb's copy holds only in-frame clones and misses some; the assay was immunoSEQ multiplex PCR. The sample yields approximately 130,000 clones, 80% to 90% seen once. The sequenced sample was PBMCs. The receptors shown here come from a woman aged 40-49 years in good health and CMV-seropositive. Each CDR3 is given with its conserved first and last residue. Fields, in order: clone size, J gene, V gene, D gene, CDR3 protein, CDR3 DNA. D genes are given only for firm matches. Part of the rows lack a size; the others show once, few, many or a class for expanded clones.

size: NA; J: TRBJ2-6; V: TRBV5-1; D: TRBD1; CDR3: CASSSRGRGANVLTF; DNA: TGCGCCAGCAGCTCCAGGGGGCGAGGGGCCAACGTCCTGACTTTC
size: NA; J: TRBJ2-7; V: TRBV28; D: TRBD1; CDR3: CASSLFRLETGAYEQYF; DNA: TGTGCCAGCAGTCTTTTTCGACTGGAGACAGGGGCCTACGAGCAGTACTTC
size: NA; J: TRBJ1-5; V: TRBV7-8; D: NA; CDR3: CASSLWQGSGANQPQHF; DNA: TGTGCCAGCAGCTTATGGCAGGGATCGGGTGCTAATCAGCCCCAGCATTTT
size: NA; J: TRBJ1-6; V: TRBV5-1; D: NA; CDR3: CASSHQQSSYNSPLHF; DNA: TGCGCCAGCAGCCATCAACAGAGCTCCTATAATTCACCCCTCCACTTT
size: NA; J: TRBJ1-2; V: TRBV5-1; D: NA; CDR3: CASSLDGGSGYTF; DNA: TGCGCCAGCAGCTTGGATGGAGGGAGTGGCTACACCTTC
size: NA; J: TRBJ2-7; V: TRBV7-2; D: NA; CDR3: CASSFGTSSSYEQYF; DNA: TGTGCCAGCAGCTTCGGGACTTCCAGCTCCTACGAGCAGTACTTC
size: once; J: TRBJ1-1; V: TRBV29-1; D: TRBD1; CDR3: CSEGPTGGTTEAFF; DNA: TGCAGCGAAGGACCAACAGGGGGTACCACTGAAGCTTTCTTT
size: once; J: TRBJ2-7; V: TRBV29-1; D: TRBD1; CDR3: CSVRRDRYYEQYF; DNA: TGCAGCGTTCGACGGGACAGATACTACGAGCAGTACTTC
size: NA; J: TRBJ2-2; V: TRBV27; D: NA; CDR3: CASSLSDIPGELFF; DNA: TGTGCCAGCAGTCTCTCCGACATTCCCGGGGAGCTGTTTTTT
size: NA; J: TRBJ1-1; V: TRBV19; D: NA; CDR3: CASSTRRGRANTEAFF; DNA: TGTGCCAGTAGTACAAGGCGGGGACGGGCGAACACTGAAGCTTTCTTT
size: NA; J: TRBJ2-7; V: TRBV28; D: NA; CDR3: CASSLPGHRSYEQYF; DNA: TGTGCCAGCAGTCTTCCAGGACACCGCTCCTACGAGCAGTACTTC
size: NA; J: TRBJ1-1; V: TRBV13; D: NA; CDR3: CASSLPQGMNTEAFF; DNA: TGTGCCAGCAGCTTACCTCAGGGGATGAACACTGAAGCTTTCTTT
size: NA; J: TRBJ1-2; V: TRBV10-3; D: TRBD1; CDR3: CAISQYGQGPYGYTF; DNA: TGTGCCATCAGTCAGTACGGACAGGGGCCTTATGGCTACACCTTC
size: NA; J: TRBJ2-7; V: TRBV2; D: NA; CDR3: CASTPNYEQYF; DNA: TGTGCCAGCACGCCTAATTACGAGCAGTACTTC
size: once; J: TRBJ2-7; V: TRBV5-4; D: NA; CDR3: CASSLQGLYEQYF; DNA: TGTGCCAGCAGCTTGCAGGGGCTCTACGAGCAGTACTTC
size: NA; J: TRBJ2-1; V: TRBV7-8; D: TRBD2; CDR3: CASSFGLAGEVSYNEQFF; DNA: TGTGCCAGCAGCTTCGGACTAGCGGGAGAGGTTTCCTACAATGAGCAGTTCTTC
size: NA; J: TRBJ2-3; V: TRBV18; D: NA; CDR3: CASSLPTGTHLTDTQYF; DNA: TGTGCCAGCTCCCTTCCGACAGGAACCCACTTGACAGATACGCAGTATTTT
size: few; J: TRBJ2-7; V: TRBV6-5; D: TRBD2; CDR3: CASTRGRVGEQYF; DNA: TGTGCCAGCACCCGGGGGAGGGTCGGGGAGCAGTACTTC
size: few; J: TRBJ1-5; V: TRBV7-2; D: TRBD1; CDR3: CASSLAGWRGRWSNQPQHF; DNA: TGTGCCAGCAGCTTAGCCGGTTGGAGGGGGCGTTGGAGCAATCAGCCCCAGCATTTT
size: NA; J: TRBJ2-5; V: TRBV7-8; D: NA; CDR3: CASSLGRGQETQYF; DNA: TGTGCCAGCAGCTTAGGTAGGGGACAAGAGACCCAGTACTTC
size: NA; J: TRBJ2-1; V: TRBV29-1; D: TRBD1; CDR3: CSVAPTGVHEQFF; DNA: TGCAGCGTTGCCCCGACAGGGGTCCATGAGCAGTTCTTC
size: NA; J: TRBJ2-1; V: TRBV15; D: TRBD2; CDR3: CATSISGRSWLQFF; DNA: TGTGCCACCAGCATTAGCGGGAGGTCGTGGTTGCAGTTCTTC
size: NA; J: TRBJ2-7; V: TRBV11-2; D: TRBD1; CDR3: CASSLVGQGDEQYF; DNA: TGTGCCAGCAGCTTAGTGGGACAGGGAGATGAGCAGTACTTC
size: NA; J: TRBJ2-5; V: TRBV6-5; D: TRBD2; CDR3: CASSYSRLAETQYF; DNA: TGTGCCAGCAGTTACTCGAGACTAGCAGAGACCCAGTACTTC
size: NA; J: TRBJ2-7; V: TRBV5-1; D: NA; CDR3: CASSPRGSSSYEQYF; DNA: TGCGCCAGCAGCCCGCGCGGCAGTAGCTCCTACGAGCAGTACTTC
size: few; J: TRBJ1-2; V: TRBV2; D: NA; CDR3: CASSESQDSVATFMDYGYTF; DNA: TGTGCCAGCAGTGAAAGCCAGGACAGCGTAGCTACCTTTATGGACTATGGCTACACCTTC
size: NA; J: TRBJ1-4; V: TRBV6-5; D: NA; CDR3: CASSYSVGRKEKLFF; DNA: TGTGCCAGCAGTTACTCGGTGGGGAGGAAGGAAAAACTGTTTTTT
size: NA; J: TRBJ2-1; V: TRBV4-3; D: NA; CDR3: CASSQEPQSEQFF; DNA: TGCGCCAGCAGCCAAGAACCCCAAAGCGAGCAGTTCTTC
size: NA; J: TRBJ1-5; V: TRBV9; D: TRBD1; CDR3: CASSVGQGQPQHF; DNA: TGTGCCAGCAGCGTAGGACAGGGTCAGCCCCAGCATTTT
size: NA; J: TRBJ1-5; V: TRBV19; D: NA; CDR3: CASSIQGFSSAQHF; DNA: TGTGCCAGTAGTATACAGGGTTTCTCCTCAGCCCAGCATTTT
size: NA; J: TRBJ2-5; V: TRBV10-2; D: NA; CDR3: CASSKALGGDLQETQYF; DNA: TGCGCCAGCAGCAAGGCGCTAGGGGGGGATTTACAAGAGACCCAGTACTTC
size: NA; J: TRBJ2-5; V: TRBV4-2; D: TRBD2; CDR3: CASSPEGRLAGGPSEGKETQYF; DNA: TGTGCCAGCAGCCCAGAGGGGCGACTAGCGGGAGGGCCTAGTGAGGGAAAAGAGACCCAGTACTTC
size: NA; J: TRBJ2-3; V: TRBV29-1; D: NA; CDR3: CSVLGAGKLTDTQYF; DNA: TGCAGCGTCCTGGGGGCAGGGAAACTCACAGATACGCAGTATTTT
size: few; J: TRBJ2-1; V: TRBV4-2; D: TRBD1; CDR3: CASSLDPGQAYNEQFF; DNA: TGTGCCAGCAGCCTTGACCCGGGACAGGCTTACAATGAGCAGTTCTTC
size: NA; J: TRBJ2-2; V: TRBV7-3; D: TRBD1; CDR3: CASSPGQGNTGELFF; DNA: TGTGCCAGCAGCCCGGGACAGGGGAACACCGGGGAGCTGTTTTTT
size: NA; J: TRBJ1-6; V: TRBV6-1; D: NA; CDR3: CASSEYGGTINSPLHF; DNA: TGTGCCAGCAGTGAATACGGAGGGACGATAAATTCACCCCTCCACTTT
size: NA; J: TRBJ1-1; V: TRBV12-2; D: NA; CDR3: CASRLEATVNTEAFF; DNA: TGTGCAAGTCGCTTAGAGGCGACAGTGAACACTGAAGCTTTCTTT
size: NA; J: TRBJ2-3; V: TRBV5-4; D: TRBD1; CDR3: CASSLGGGADTQYF; DNA: TGTGCCAGCAGCTTGGGAGGGGGCGCGGATACGCAGTATTTT
size: NA; J: TRBJ2-2; V: TRBV27; D: TRBD2; CDR3: CASSLDGTNAFGELFF; DNA: TGTGCCAGCAGTTTAGACGGGACTAATGCGTTCGGGGAGCTGTTTTTT
size: NA; J: TRBJ2-5; V: TRBV30; D: NA; CDR3: CAWSASGGRETQYF; DNA: TGTGCCTGGAGTGCGTCAGGGGGGAGGGAGACCCAGTACTTC
size: NA; J: TRBJ1-2; V: TRBV6-5; D: TRBD1; CDR3: CASSEGAAGGYTF; DNA: TGTGCCAGCAGCGAGGGGGCGGCGGGCGGCTACACCTTC
size: NA; J: TRBJ2-6; V: TRBV10-3; D: TRBD1; CDR3: CAISSGQGSGANVLTF; DNA: TGTGCCATCAGCTCCGGACAGGGAAGTGGGGCCAACGTCCTGACTTTC
size: NA; J: TRBJ1-5; V: TRBV27; D: TRBD1; CDR3: CASSLRQGANQPQHF; DNA: TGTGCCAGCAGTTTACGACAGGGGGCGAATCAGCCCCAGCATTTT
size: NA; J: TRBJ1-1; V: TRBV30; D: NA; CDR3: CAWWTQPNTEAFF; DNA: TGTGCCTGGTGGACTCAGCCGAACACTGAAGCTTTCTTT
size: NA; J: TRBJ1-4; V: TRBV19; D: NA; CDR3: CASSIGTGINEKLFF; DNA: TGTGCCAGTAGTATAGGTACAGGCATTAATGAAAAACTGTTTTTT
size: NA; J: TRBJ1-4; V: TRBV28; D: NA; CDR3: CASSQDGVKGEKLFF; DNA: TGTGCCAGCAGTCAAGACGGGGTGAAAGGGGAAAAACTGTTTTTT
size: NA; J: TRBJ2-1; V: TRBV4-3; D: TRBD2; CDR3: CASSELGLAGNNEQFF; DNA: TGCGCCAGCAGCGAATTAGGACTAGCGGGGAACAATGAGCAGTTCTTC
size: NA; J: TRBJ1-3; V: TRBV9; D: TRBD1; CDR3: CASSVTGEGNTIYF; DNA: TGTGCCAGCAGCGTTACAGGGGAAGGAAACACCATATATTTT
size: once; J: TRBJ2-1; V: TRBV29-1; D: TRBD1; CDR3: CSAGYTGQGDEQFF; DNA: TGCAGCGCCGGGTACACCGGACAGGGAGATGAGCAGTTCTTC
size: few; J: TRBJ2-7; V: TRBV6-1; D: TRBD1; CDR3: CASSVGTGAVREQYF; DNA: TGTGCCAGCAGTGTCGGGACAGGGGCGGTGCGGGAGCAGTACTTC
size: NA; J: TRBJ1-6; V: TRBV6-5; D: NA; CDR3: CASRRGNSPLHF; DNA: TGTGCCAGCCGTCGGGGTAATTCACCCCTCCACTTT
size: NA; J: TRBJ1-4; V: TRBV7-9; D: NA; CDR3: CASSPIKGGSEKLFF; DNA: TGTGCCAGCAGCCCTATCAAGGGGGGGTCTGAAAAACTGTTTTTT
size: NA; J: TRBJ2-7; V: TRBV6-5; D: TRBD1; CDR3: CASSPDRGRDEQYF; DNA: TGTGCCAGCAGTCCGGACAGGGGGCGCGACGAGCAGTACTTC